This TCR beta chain was profiled in a study of technical replicates of blood from several donors. The junction had 7 bases not matched to a gene; V was cut back by 5 bases and J by 8 bases. CDR3 length: 14 amino acids. The germline V gene has CDR1 SEHNR and CDR2 FQNEAQ (reference sequence). TCRdb keeps only in-frame clones here, not all; method: immunoSEQ multiplex PCR. The sample lists tens of thousands of clones, around 94% occurring once. This clonotype was sampled from a human donor in good health. Sequenced material: T cells isolated from PBMCs. The chain is built from TRBV7-9 and TRBJ1-4, with 8 bases that match TRBD1. The CDR3 loop reads CASSLTGGGEKLFF. Written as DNA, the CDR3 is TGTGCCAGCAGCCTTACAGGGGGAGGCGAAAAACTGTTTTTT.